Listed below are T cell receptor beta chains from one sample, sequenced in a study of blood T cell repertoires in COVID-19. The table came from immunoSEQ multiplex PCR; TCRdb's copy has only in-frame clones and leaves some out. The sample lists some 200,000 clones, 85% to 90% seen once, with roughly 5.6% in the top ten. The sample consisted of peripheral blood. The receptor set was obtained from a man aged 35 to 55 with active or convalescent COVID-19. Each CDR3 is given with its conserved first and last residue. D genes are given only for firm matches. The size field is filled for only some rows; it gives once, few, many or a size class.

J gene: TRBJ2-1
clone size: .
V gene: TRBV28
D gene: .
CDR3 protein: CASSSILGGQFF
CDR3 DNA: TGTGCCAGCAGTTCTATCCTAGGAGGGCAGTTCTTC

J gene: TRBJ2-2
clone size: .
V gene: TRBV27
D gene: TRBD2
CDR3 protein: CASSLLRGGTGELFF
CDR3 DNA: TGTGCCAGCAGTTTATTGCGGGGGGGGACCGGGGAGCTGTTTTTT

J gene: TRBJ1-2
clone size: .
V gene: TRBV6-5
D gene: TRBD1
CDR3 protein: CASSSARQGTYGYTF
CDR3 DNA: TGTGCCAGCAGTTCTGCTCGACAGGGGACCTATGGCTACACCTTC

J gene: TRBJ1-1
clone size: .
V gene: TRBV28
D gene: .
CDR3 protein: CASSPGQLNTEAFF
CDR3 DNA: TGTGCCAGCAGTCCCGGACAGTTGAACACTGAAGCTTTCTTT

J gene: TRBJ1-6
clone size: .
V gene: TRBV6-5
D gene: .
CDR3 protein: CASAGQFNSPLHF
CDR3 DNA: TGTGCCAGCGCAGGACAGTTTAATTCACCCCTCCACTTT

J gene: TRBJ1-2
clone size: once
V gene: TRBV10-3
D gene: TRBD1
CDR3 protein: CAISEGTGSYGYTF
CDR3 DNA: TGTGCCATCAGTGAGGGGACAGGGAGCTATGGCTACACCTTC

J gene: TRBJ2-2
clone size: .
V gene: TRBV6-1
D gene: .
CDR3 protein: CASSEQRRNTGELFF
CDR3 DNA: TGTGCCAGCAGTGAACAAAGGAGAAACACCGGGGAGCTGTTTTTT

J gene: TRBJ1-3
clone size: few
V gene: TRBV7-2
D gene: .
CDR3 protein: CASAQGGSSGNTIYF
CDR3 DNA: TGTGCCAGTGCGCAAGGGGGTTCCTCTGGAAACACCATATATTTT

J gene: TRBJ1-5
clone size: once
V gene: TRBV7-2
D gene: .
CDR3 protein: CASSQSPGRNQPQHF
CDR3 DNA: TGTGCCAGCAGCCAATCGCCAGGGCGCAATCAGCCCCAGCATTTT

J gene: TRBJ1-3
clone size: .
V gene: TRBV6-5
D gene: .
CDR3 protein: CASSYSPGLVGTIYF
CDR3 DNA: TGTGCCAGCAGTTACTCGCCGGGTCTGGTCGGCACCATATATTTT

J gene: TRBJ2-2
clone size: .
V gene: TRBV3-1/TRBV3-2
D gene: TRBD1
CDR3 protein: CASSQEPRGGTGANTGELFF
CDR3 DNA: TGTGCCAGCAGCCAAGAACCAAGAGGGGGGACAGGGGCGAACACCGGGGAGCTGTTTTTT

J gene: TRBJ2-2
clone size: .
V gene: TRBV6-1
D gene: .
CDR3 protein: CASSDVGKGSGELFF
CDR3 DNA: TGTGCCAGCAGTGACGTGGGCAAAGGTTCCGGGGAGCTGTTTTTT

J gene: TRBJ2-3
clone size: .
V gene: TRBV19
D gene: .
CDR3 protein: CASSGLSTDTQYF
CDR3 DNA: TGTGCCAGTAGTGGACTTTCCACAGATACGCAGTATTTT

J gene: TRBJ2-2
clone size: .
V gene: TRBV28
D gene: TRBD2
CDR3 protein: CASSRREGYTGELFF
CDR3 DNA: TGTGCCAGCAGCCGGCGGGAGGGCTACACCGGGGAGCTGTTTTTT

J gene: TRBJ2-7
clone size: .
V gene: TRBV10-3
D gene: TRBD1
CDR3 protein: CAIGGDRGSYEQYF
CDR3 DNA: TGTGCCATCGGAGGGGACAGGGGATCTTACGAGCAGTACTTC

J gene: TRBJ2-2
clone size: .
V gene: TRBV6-5
D gene: TRBD2
CDR3 protein: CASSRAGGRSGELFF
CDR3 DNA: TGTGCCAGCAGTAGGGCGGGAGGTAGGAGCGGGGAGCTGTTTTTT

J gene: TRBJ2-1
clone size: .
V gene: TRBV19
D gene: TRBD2
CDR3 protein: CASSMGGLAGNEQFF
CDR3 DNA: TGTGCCAGTAGTATGGGGGGACTAGCGGGAAATGAGCAGTTCTTC

J gene: TRBJ2-5
clone size: .
V gene: TRBV12-3/TRBV12-4
D gene: TRBD2
CDR3 protein: CASRWGGVETQYF
CDR3 DNA: TGTGCCAGCAGGTGGGGGGGGGTTGAGACCCAGTACTTC

J gene: TRBJ1-4
clone size: .
V gene: TRBV16
D gene: .
CDR3 protein: CASSPTRLDNEKLFF
CDR3 DNA: TGTGCCAGCAGCCCCACGCGACTGGATAATGAAAAACTGTTTTTT

J gene: TRBJ1-5
clone size: .
V gene: TRBV7-2
D gene: .
CDR3 protein: CASSQAAGWDQPQHF
CDR3 DNA: TGTGCCAGCAGCCAAGCGGCGGGTTGGGATCAGCCCCAGCATTTT

J gene: TRBJ2-1
clone size: .
V gene: TRBV11-3
D gene: .
CDR3 protein: CASSPPLVSPTSYNEQFF
CDR3 DNA: TGTGCCAGCAGCCCACCATTAGTTTCCCCAACCTCTTACAATGAGCAGTTCTTC

J gene: TRBJ2-3
clone size: .
V gene: TRBV11-2
D gene: .
CDR3 protein: CASSIPTDTQYF
CDR3 DNA: TGTGCCAGCAGCATCCCGACAGATACGCAGTATTTT

J gene: TRBJ1-1
clone size: .
V gene: TRBV6-5
D gene: TRBD1
CDR3 protein: CASSYFRTGDTEAFF
CDR3 DNA: TGTGCCAGCAGTTACTTTCGGACAGGGGACACTGAAGCTTTCTTT

J gene: TRBJ1-4
clone size: .
V gene: TRBV18
D gene: .
CDR3 protein: CASSPQGIATNEKLFF
CDR3 DNA: TGTGCCAGCTCACCCCAGGGGATAGCAACTAATGAAAAACTGTTTTTT

J gene: TRBJ1-5
clone size: .
V gene: TRBV6-5
D gene: .
CDR3 protein: CASRVSSNQPQHF
CDR3 DNA: TGTGCCAGCAGAGTTAGTAGCAATCAGCCCCAGCATTTT

J gene: TRBJ1-1
clone size: .
V gene: TRBV2
D gene: .
CDR3 protein: CASSAKASPGMAEAFF
CDR3 DNA: TGTGCCAGCAGTGCCAAGGCCTCCCCCGGGATGGCTGAAGCTTTCTTT

J gene: TRBJ2-1
clone size: .
V gene: TRBV3-1/TRBV3-2
D gene: .
CDR3 protein: CASSQVVSFVEPTYNEQFF
CDR3 DNA: TGTGCCAGCAGCCAAGTTGTGTCCTTTGTCGAACCTACCTACAATGAGCAGTTCTTC

J gene: TRBJ2-7
clone size: .
V gene: TRBV6-6
D gene: .
CDR3 protein: CASSLAGTTYEQYF
CDR3 DNA: TGTGCCAGCAGTTTAGCCGGGACAACCTACGAGCAGTACTTC

J gene: TRBJ1-5
clone size: .
V gene: TRBV6-1
D gene: TRBD1
CDR3 protein: CASSDGTGGVYRNQPQHF
CDR3 DNA: TGTGCCAGCAGTGACGGGACAGGGGGAGTCTACCGCAATCAGCCCCAGCATTTT

J gene: TRBJ1-5
clone size: .
V gene: TRBV24-1
D gene: .
CDR3 protein: CATSDLYGDSNQPQHF
CDR3 DNA: TGTGCCACCAGTGATTTGTACGGGGATAGCAATCAGCCCCAGCATTTT

J gene: TRBJ2-7
clone size: .
V gene: TRBV5-1
D gene: .
CDR3 protein: CASSLGGPYEQYF
CDR3 DNA: TGCGCCAGCAGCTTGGGCGGTCCCTACGAGCAGTACTTC

J gene: TRBJ1-4
clone size: .
V gene: TRBV19
D gene: .
CDR3 protein: CASSYGLTNEKLFF
CDR3 DNA: TGTGCCAGTAGTTACGGGTTGACTAATGAAAAACTGTTTTTT

J gene: TRBJ1-3
clone size: .
V gene: TRBV6-5
D gene: .
CDR3 protein: CASSYYLGENTIYF
CDR3 DNA: TGTGCCAGCAGTTACTACCTAGGCGAAAACACCATATATTTT

J gene: TRBJ2-5
clone size: .
V gene: TRBV11-2
D gene: TRBD2
CDR3 protein: CASTVGGSETQYF
CDR3 DNA: TGTGCCAGCACCGTCGGGGGGTCGGAGACCCAGTACTTC

J gene: TRBJ1-6
clone size: .
V gene: TRBV7-2
D gene: TRBD1
CDR3 protein: CASSVRNRTGNNSPLHF
CDR3 DNA: TGTGCCAGCAGCGTACGCAACCGGACAGGGAATAATTCACCCCTCCACTTT

J gene: TRBJ1-1
clone size: .
V gene: TRBV11-2
D gene: .
CDR3 protein: CASSLVSGGALMNTEAFF
CDR3 DNA: TGTGCCAGCAGCTTAGTTTCCGGAGGTGCCCTAATGAACACTGAAGCTTTCTTT

J gene: TRBJ2-5
clone size: .
V gene: TRBV14
D gene: TRBD2
CDR3 protein: CASSRRLAGDRETQYF
CDR3 DNA: TGTGCCAGCAGCCGACGACTAGCGGGAGACCGGGAGACCCAGTACTTC

J gene: TRBJ1-2
clone size: .
V gene: TRBV19
D gene: .
CDR3 protein: CASRLRGGGYGYTF
CDR3 DNA: TGTGCCAGTAGACTGAGGGGGGGAGGATATGGCTACACCTTC

J gene: TRBJ1-1
clone size: .
V gene: TRBV29-1
D gene: TRBD1
CDR3 protein: CSVALRDRVIGEAFF
CDR3 DNA: TGCAGCGTGGCTCTTAGGGACAGGGTCATCGGTGAAGCTTTCTTT

J gene: TRBJ2-7
clone size: .
V gene: TRBV15
D gene: TRBD1
CDR3 protein: CATSREGGYGTGGEQYF
CDR3 DNA: TGTGCCACCAGCAGAGAGGGCGGCTACGGGACAGGGGGGGAGCAGTACTTC